Following are 16 T cell receptor beta chains from one sample sequenced in a study of beta chain features in type 1 diabetes. Broader study findings: The study found moderately but significantly shorter TCRB CDR3s in all four CD4+ subsets of Type 1 diabetes patients.

Investigators reverse transcribed all isolated RNA, so they sequenced expressed TCRB transcripts. TCRdb's copy holds only in-frame clones and misses some; the assay was immunoSEQ multiplex PCR. Among over 150,000 clones listed, around 8.6% were seen once. No antigen has been identified for these receptors. Sequencing used central memory CD4+ T cells from blood. The receptors were sampled from a woman in her late teens or twenties with type 1 diabetes.

This clone was detected a few times. Other DNA variants within this sample encode the same CDR3. The chain carries TRBV28 and TRBJ2-3, with unresolved D. With 4 bases removed from V and 0 bases from J, the gap between germline ends came to 5 bases. The germline CDR1 and CDR2 sequences are MDHEN and SYDVKM. The CDR3 sequence is 13 residues long. CDR3 in amino acids: CASSSPSTDTQYF. The CDR3 nucleotides are TGTGCCAGCAGTTCCCCGAGCACAGATACGCAGTATTTT.

This clone was seen a few times. The J gene is TRBJ2-1, the V gene TRBV11-2, with D perhaps matching TRBD2 (6 bases). Trimming cost V 4 bases and J 6 bases, with 13 bases left between them. Germline V lookup: CDR1 SGHAT, CDR2 FQNNGV. This CDR3 spans 14 amino acids. CDR3 nucleotide sequence: TGTGCCAGCAGCTCCAGACTAGTTGGCAATGAGCAGTTCTTC. This translates into CASSSRLVGNEQFF.

The gene calls are TRBV30 and TRBJ2-7, with D perhaps TRBD2 (7 bases). The germline gives CDR1 GTSNPN, CDR2 SVGIG (reference sequence). V lost 1 base, J lost 12 bases, and 16 bases lay in between. The CDR3 extends over 12 amino acids. CDR3 nucleotide sequence: TGTGCCTGGAGTGGGGGGGGCGGGAGTCGGTACTTC. This sequence encodes CAWSGGGGSRYF. Filled out from reference TRBV30 and TRBJ2-7, the complete variable domain reads SQTIHQWPATLVQPVGSPLSLECTVEGTSNPNLYWYRQAAGRGLQLLFYSVGIGQISSEVPQNLSASRPQDRQFILSSKKLLLSDSGFYLCAWSGGGGSRYFGPGTRLTVT.

This rearrangement joins TRBV2 to TRBJ1-2; D not resolved. The CDR3 totals 13 residues. The germline V and J ends were trimmed by 7 bases and 4 bases, with 13 bases remaining between them. Germline V lookup: CDR1 SNHLY, CDR2 FYNNEI. The chain's CDR3 is CASIRQEAYGYTF. CDR3 nucleotides: TGTGCCAGCATCCGGCAGGAAGCCTATGGCTACACCTTC.

This chain links TRBV27 with TRBJ2-3, with 9 bases that match TRBD2. Germline CDR1 and CDR2: MNHEY and SMNVEV (reference sequence). The CDR3 is made up of 15 amino acids. V lost 6 bases to trimming and J lost 3 bases; unmatched junction nucleotides: 7. CDR3 in amino acids: CASSLSGSRTDTQYF. The CDR3 bases are TGTGCCAGCAGCCTTAGCGGGAGTAGGACAGATACGCAGTATTTT.

This clone was seen only a few times. Here the CDR3 DNA reads TGTGCCTGGAGTGTAGGAGCTTATAGCAATCAGCCCCAGCATTTT. This translates into CAWSVGAYSNQPQHF. The V call is TRBV30, the J call TRBJ1-5; no clear D. The V gene lost 0 bases and the J gene lost 0 bases, with 9 bases spanning the gap. This CDR3 has 15 amino acids. Germline V lookup: CDR1 GTSNPN, CDR2 SVGIG (reference sequence).

On this clone itself: This sample also contains other DNA sequences that code for the same CDR3. The rearrangement uses TRBV18 and TRBJ2-7; 8 bases line up with TRBD1. The V gene's germline CDR1 is KGHSH and CDR2 LQKENI. The CDR3 consists of 14 residues. V lost 3 bases, J lost 1 base, and 2 bases stayed unmatched. The CDR3 bases are TGTGCCAGCTCACCGGGGACAGGTTCCTACGAGCAGTACTTC. Protein product: CASSPGTGSYEQYF.

This clone was seen a few times. The CDR3 bases are TGTGCCAGTACAGGGTGGGATCAGCCCCAGCATTTT. Protein: CASTGWDQPQHF. The chain employs TRBV19 and TRBJ1-5, with TRBD1 as a possible D gene (5 bases). Trimming removed 7 bases at V and 5 bases at J, with 9 bases between. The CDR3 is 12 amino acids. CDR1 is LNHDA, CDR2 SQIVND, per germline (reference sequence).

V and J are TRBV4-2 and TRBJ2-7, with a weak D call TRBD1 (6 bases). With 0 bases removed from V and 7 bases from J, the gap between germline ends came to 10 bases. The CDR3 runs 13 residues. Germline CDR1 reads LGHNA; CDR2 reads YNFKEQ. The CDR3 here is CASSQDTGWEQYF. Written as DNA, the CDR3 is TGTGCCAGCAGCCAAGATACAGGGTGGGAGCAGTACTTC.

Only a few counts were recorded for this clone. This chain uses TRBV10-3 with TRBJ1-1, with 10 positions matching TRBD1. The CDR3 sequence is 15 residues long. J lost 4 bases, V lost 2 bases, and 4 bases had no gene match. Germline CDR1 is ENHRY and CDR2 is SYGVKD. The chain's CDR3 is CAISEGQGGFTEAFF. Written as DNA, the CDR3 is TGTGCCATCAGTGAGGGACAGGGGGGTTTCACTGAAGCTTTCTTT.

Points on this clone: A junction end diverges from the germline sequence, so it may reflect a read error. The chain is built from TRBV5-4 and TRBJ1-2; 9 bases are a match to TRBD1. The germline V gene encodes CDR1 SGHNT and CDR2 YYREEE (reference sequence). CDR3 size: 15 residues. CDR3 protein: CASSQVEGQGRGYTF. DNA for the CDR3: TGCGCCAGCAGCCAAGTTGAGGGACAGGGACGCGGCTACACCTTC.

This clone occurred many times. V is TRBV30 and J is TRBJ2-1, with 12 bases lining up with TRBD2. The germline V gene encodes CDR1 GTSNPN and CDR2 SVGIG (reference sequence). V lost 4 bases to trimming and J lost 12 bases; unmatched junction nucleotides: 4. This CDR3 contains 12 residues. Here the CDR3 reads CAWTSGRAWQFF. The CDR3 DNA sequence: TGTGCCTGGACTAGCGGGAGGGCCTGGCAGTTCTTC.

Only a few counts were recorded for this clone. The chain joins TRBV30 to TRBJ1-3, with TRBD1 matching 7 bases. The CDR3 has 14 residues. The germline gives CDR1 GTSNPN, CDR2 SVGIG (reference sequence). After removal of 1 base from V and 8 bases from J, the junction contained 8 bases not matched to a gene. The CDR3 DNA follows: TGTGCCTGGAGTGCGACAGGGATTCCGGACACCATATATTTT. Translation: CAWSATGIPDTIYF.

The chain is built from TRBV4-1 and TRBJ2-3; 8 bases fit TRBD1. The CDR3 runs 18 residues. The germline CDR1 and CDR2 sequences are MGHRA and YSYEKL. Trimming cost V 7 bases and J 0 bases; bases outside gene matches: 15. CDR3 sequence reads: CASTLTGAPFTSTDTQYF. The CDR3 bases are TGCGCCAGCACACTGACAGGGGCCCCATTTACTAGCACAGATACGCAGTATTTT.

The rearrangement joins TRBV25-1 to TRBJ2-6; no reliable D call. The length of the CDR3 is 14 residues. From germline, CDR1 is MGHDK and CDR2 SYGVNS. The V end was cut by 6 bases, the J end by 0 bases, with 6 bases between. The CDR3 DNA reads TGTGCCAGCAGCACACCCTCTGGGGCCAACGTCCTGACTTTC. This sequence encodes CASSTPSGANVLTF.

In its sample, this clone was seen a few times. The chain is built from TRBV4-1 and TRBJ2-1; perhaps TRBD2 as D (6 bases). The V gene lost 4 bases and the J gene lost 0 bases, with 10 bases spanning the gap. The CDR3 is made up of 15 amino acids. Germline V lookup: CDR1 MGHRA, CDR2 YSYEKL. CDR3 loop: CASSPGSSSYNEQFF. The CDR3 region has the DNA TGCGCCAGCAGCCCCGGGAGTAGCTCCTACAATGAGCAGTTCTTC.